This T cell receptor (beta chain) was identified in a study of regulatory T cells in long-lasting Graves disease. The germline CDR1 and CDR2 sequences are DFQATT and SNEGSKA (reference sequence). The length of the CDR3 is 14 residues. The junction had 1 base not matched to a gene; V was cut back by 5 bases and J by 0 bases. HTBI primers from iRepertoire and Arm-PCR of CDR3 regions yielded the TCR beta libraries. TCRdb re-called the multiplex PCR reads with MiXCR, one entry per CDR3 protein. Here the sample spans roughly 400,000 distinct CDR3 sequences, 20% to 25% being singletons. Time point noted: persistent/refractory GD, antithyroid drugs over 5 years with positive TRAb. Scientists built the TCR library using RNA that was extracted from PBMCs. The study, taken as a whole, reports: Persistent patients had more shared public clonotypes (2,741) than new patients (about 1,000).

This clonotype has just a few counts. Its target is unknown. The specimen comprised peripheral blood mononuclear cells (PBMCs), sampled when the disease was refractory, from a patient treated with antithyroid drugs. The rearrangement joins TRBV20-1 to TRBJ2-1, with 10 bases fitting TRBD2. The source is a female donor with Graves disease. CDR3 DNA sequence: TGCAGTGCTGGACTAGCGGTCTCCTACAATGAGCAGTTCTTC. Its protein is CSAGLAVSYNEQFF.